The present TCR beta chain was sequenced within a study of chemoradiotherapy in HPV16-positive cancers. Over chemoradiotherapy, repertoires were sampled more than once. This CDR3 region has 15 residues. CDR1 and CDR2 from the germline V gene are SGHVS and FQNEAQ. The V and J ends lost 3 bases and 2 bases respectively, with 12 bases between them. Assay: immunoSEQ multiplex PCR; the TCRdb copy retains only in-frame clones and omits some. In the table there are fewer than 25,000 clones, just under 75% of which are singletons. Sampling was done from a patient who underwent chemoradiotherapy. This clonotype was obtained from a human donor with HPV-associated anogenital cancer. This chain connects TRBV7-8 to TRBJ2-3; perhaps TRBD2 as D (6 bases). CDR3 sequence reads: CASSLGGIYTDTQYF. The CDR3 DNA reads as TGTGCCAGCAGCTTGGGCGGGATTTACACAGATACGCAGTATTTT.